This entry concerns a single T cell receptor beta chain. Its cognate antigen is unknown. TCRdb called the reads again in MiXCR, with one record for every CDR3 protein. In the table there are about 480,000 distinct CDR3 sequences, roughly 34% of which are singletons. This specimen comes from a study of T cell repertoires in cytomegalovirus infection. Study information: Epitope selection comprised recently identified HLA-C-restricted CMV epitopes and well-studied HLA-B-restricted CMV epitopes. An indication of both CMV infection and matching HLA type came from public TCR beta signatures.

The V gene lost 4 bases and the J gene lost 4 bases, with 11 bases spanning the gap. The CDR3 loop spans 14 amino acids. Whole-study findings and limits: Identification of carriers of CMV plus the relevant HLA was achieved through cumulative public TCR beta family frequency.

Here the sequenced sample was cultured PBMCs, taken from culture after CMV antigen stimulation. The V gene is TRBV12-3 or TRBV12-4, the J gene TRBJ2-1; D is uncertain. This receptor was taken from a human donor in good health (CMV status not recorded). Some clones in this sample may be carry-over from other donors' samples. Here the CDR3 DNA reads TGTGCCAGCAGTTCCCACGACGGATACAATGAGCAGTTCTTC. The encoded protein is CASSSHDGYNEQFF.